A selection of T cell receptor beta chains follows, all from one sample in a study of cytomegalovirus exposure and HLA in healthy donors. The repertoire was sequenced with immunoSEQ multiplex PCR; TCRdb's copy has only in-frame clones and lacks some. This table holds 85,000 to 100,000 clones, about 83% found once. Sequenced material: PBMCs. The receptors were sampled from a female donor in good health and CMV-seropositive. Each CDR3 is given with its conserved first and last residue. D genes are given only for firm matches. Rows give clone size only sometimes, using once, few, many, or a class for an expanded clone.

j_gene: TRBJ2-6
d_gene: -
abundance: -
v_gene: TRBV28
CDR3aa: CASSFTGAGANVLTF
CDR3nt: TGTGCCAGCAGTTTTACGGGGGCTGGGGCCAACGTCCTGACTTTC

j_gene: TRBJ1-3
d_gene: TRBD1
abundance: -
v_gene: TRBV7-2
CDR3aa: CASSLGQGAIRGNTIYF
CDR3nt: TGTGCCAGCAGCTTAGGACAGGGGGCTATTCGTGGAAACACCATATATTTT

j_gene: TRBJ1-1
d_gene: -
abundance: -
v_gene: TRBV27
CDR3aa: CASSLARAWKAFF
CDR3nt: TGTGCCAGCAGTTTAGCCAGGGCCTGGAAAGCTTTCTTT

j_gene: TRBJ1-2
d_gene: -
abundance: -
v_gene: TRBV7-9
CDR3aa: CASSPWGGQGENYGYTF
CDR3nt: TGTGCCAGCAGCCCCTGGGGAGGGCAGGGTGAAAACTATGGCTACACCTTC

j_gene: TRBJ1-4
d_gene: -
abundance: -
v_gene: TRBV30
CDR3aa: CAWSSQGEKLFF
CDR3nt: TGTGCCTGGAGTTCACAGGGCGAAAAACTGTTTTTT

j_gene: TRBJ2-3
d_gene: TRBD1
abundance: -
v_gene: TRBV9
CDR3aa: CASSTGTGGTDTQYF
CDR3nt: TGTGCCAGCAGCACAGGGACAGGGGGCACAGATACGCAGTATTTT

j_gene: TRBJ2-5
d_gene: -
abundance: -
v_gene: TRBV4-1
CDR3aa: CASSQRETQYF
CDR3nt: TGCGCCAGCAGCCAACGGGAGACCCAGTACTTC

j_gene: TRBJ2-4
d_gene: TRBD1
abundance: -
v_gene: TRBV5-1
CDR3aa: CASSPGQGGNIQYF
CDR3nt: TGCGCCAGCAGCCCGGGACAGGGTGGAAACATTCAGTACTTC

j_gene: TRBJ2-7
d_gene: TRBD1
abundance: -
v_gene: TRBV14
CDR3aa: CASSQATGRTEQYF
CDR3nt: TGTGCCAGCAGCCAAGCGACAGGGCGGACCGAGCAGTACTTC

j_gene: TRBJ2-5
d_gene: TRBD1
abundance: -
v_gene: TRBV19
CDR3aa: CASRDRVGETQYF
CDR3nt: TGTGCCAGTAGGGACAGGGTAGGGGAGACCCAGTACTTC

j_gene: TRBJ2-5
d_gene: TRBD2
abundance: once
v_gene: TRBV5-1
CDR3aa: CASSQDGRGGEETQYF
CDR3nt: TGCGCCAGCAGCCAGGACGGCCGGGGGGGTGAGGAGACCCAGTACTTC

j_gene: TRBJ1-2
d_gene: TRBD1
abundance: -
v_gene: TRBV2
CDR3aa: CAIVKGTGEREYYGYTF
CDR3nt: TGTGCCATCGTTAAAGGGACAGGGGAGAGGGAATACTATGGCTACACCTTC

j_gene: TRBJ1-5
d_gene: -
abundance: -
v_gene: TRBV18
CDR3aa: CASSPRTDHNQPQHF
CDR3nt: TGTGCCAGCTCACCCCGGACAGATCATAATCAGCCCCAGCATTTT

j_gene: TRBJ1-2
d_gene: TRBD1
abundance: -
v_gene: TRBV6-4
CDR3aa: CASSPRQGLDGYTF
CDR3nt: TGTGCCAGCAGCCCCCGACAGGGCCTCGATGGCTACACCTTC

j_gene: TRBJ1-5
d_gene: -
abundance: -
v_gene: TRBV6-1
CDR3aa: CASSEALGGNQPQHF
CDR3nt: TGTGCCAGCAGTGAAGCGCTTGGGGGGAATCAGCCCCAGCATTTT

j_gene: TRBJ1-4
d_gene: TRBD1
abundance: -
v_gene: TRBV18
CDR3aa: CASSPTDREKLFF
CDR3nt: TGTGCCAGCTCACCAACGGACAGGGAAAAACTGTTTTTT

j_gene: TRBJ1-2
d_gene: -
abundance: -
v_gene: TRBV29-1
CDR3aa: CSVEDPEVDNYGYTF
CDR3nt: TGCAGCGTTGAAGACCCCGAGGTTGATAACTATGGCTACACCTTC

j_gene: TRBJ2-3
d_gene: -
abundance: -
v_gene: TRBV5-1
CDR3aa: CASSLDRAPSTDTQYF
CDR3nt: TGCGCCAGCAGCTTGGACAGGGCCCCTAGCACAGATACGCAGTATTTT

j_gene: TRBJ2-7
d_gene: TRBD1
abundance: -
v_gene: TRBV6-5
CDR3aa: CASSYSTGTAYEQYF
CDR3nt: TGTGCCAGCAGTTACTCGACAGGGACCGCCTACGAGCAGTACTTC

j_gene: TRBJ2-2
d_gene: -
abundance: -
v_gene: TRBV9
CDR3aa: CASSQVTGELFF
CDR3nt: TGTGCCAGCAGCCAGGTCACCGGGGAGCTGTTTTTT

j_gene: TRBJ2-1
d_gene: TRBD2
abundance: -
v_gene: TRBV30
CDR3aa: CAWSGRTYNEQFF
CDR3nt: TGTGCCTGGAGCGGGAGGACCTACAATGAGCAGTTCTTC

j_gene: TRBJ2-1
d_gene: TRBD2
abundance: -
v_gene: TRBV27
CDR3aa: CASSPQLASEQFF
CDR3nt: TGTGCCAGCAGTCCGCAACTAGCGAGTGAGCAGTTCTTC

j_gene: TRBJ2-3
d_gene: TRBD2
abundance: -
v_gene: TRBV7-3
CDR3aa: CASSLVGGPLDTQYF
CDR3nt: TGTGCCAGCAGCTTAGTGGGAGGGCCTTTAGATACGCAGTATTTT

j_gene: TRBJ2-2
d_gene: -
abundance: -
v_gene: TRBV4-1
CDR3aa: CASSPGGGELFF
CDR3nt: TGCGCCAGCAGCCCAGGAGGCGGGGAGCTGTTTTTT

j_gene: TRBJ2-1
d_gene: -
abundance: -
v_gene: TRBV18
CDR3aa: CASSPPPGAYNEQFF
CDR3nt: TGTGCCAGCTCACCACCACCAGGGGCCTACAATGAGCAGTTCTTC

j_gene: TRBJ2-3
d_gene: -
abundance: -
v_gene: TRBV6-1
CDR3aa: CATSLSLTDTQYF
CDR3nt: TGTGCCACCTCACTTAGCCTCACAGATACGCAGTATTTT

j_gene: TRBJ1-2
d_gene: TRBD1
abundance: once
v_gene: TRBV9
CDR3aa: CASSAPRGQSYGYTF
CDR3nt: TGTGCCAGCAGCGCCCCGAGGGGACAGAGCTATGGCTACACCTTC

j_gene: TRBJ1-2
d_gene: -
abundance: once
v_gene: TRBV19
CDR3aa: CASTPQGPNYGYTF
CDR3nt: TGTGCCAGTACCCCACAGGGACCTAACTATGGCTACACCTTC

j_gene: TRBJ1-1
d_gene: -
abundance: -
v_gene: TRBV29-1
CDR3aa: CTTTTNTEAFF
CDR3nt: TGCACCACCACGACAAACACTGAAGCTTTCTTT

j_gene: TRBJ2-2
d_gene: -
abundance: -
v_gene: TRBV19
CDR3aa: CASSIIELRGNTGELFF
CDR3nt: TGTGCCAGTAGTATAATCGAGCTAAGGGGGAACACCGGGGAGCTGTTTTTT

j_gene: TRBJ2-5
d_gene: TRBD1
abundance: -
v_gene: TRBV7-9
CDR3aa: CASSFSGTGQETQYF
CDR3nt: TGTGCCAGCAGCTTTTCCGGGACAGGGCAGGAGACCCAGTACTTC

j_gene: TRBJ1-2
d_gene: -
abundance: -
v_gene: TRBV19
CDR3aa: CASSMEGGLGGYTF
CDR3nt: TGTGCCAGTAGTATGGAAGGAGGGTTGGGCGGCTACACCTTC

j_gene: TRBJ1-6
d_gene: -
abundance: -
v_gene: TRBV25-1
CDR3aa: CASRGVLNSPLHF
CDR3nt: TGTGCCAGCCGGGGGGTTCTTAATTCACCCCTCCACTTT

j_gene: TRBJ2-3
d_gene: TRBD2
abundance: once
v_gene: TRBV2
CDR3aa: CASVLAGEEDTQYF
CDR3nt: TGTGCCAGCGTCCTAGCGGGGGAGGAAGATACGCAGTATTTT

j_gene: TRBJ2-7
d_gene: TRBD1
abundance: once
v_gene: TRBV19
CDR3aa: CASSPGQNYEQYF
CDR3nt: TGTGCCAGTAGCCCGGGACAGAACTACGAGCAGTACTTC

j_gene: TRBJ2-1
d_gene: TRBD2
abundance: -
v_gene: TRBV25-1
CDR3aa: CASSELGAGGNEQFF
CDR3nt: TGTGCCAGCAGTGAATTAGGAGCGGGAGGGAATGAGCAGTTCTTC

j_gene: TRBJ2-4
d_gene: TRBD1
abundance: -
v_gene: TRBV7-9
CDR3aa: CASSWDRVNIQYF
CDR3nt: TGTGCCAGCAGCTGGGACAGGGTAAACATTCAGTACTTC

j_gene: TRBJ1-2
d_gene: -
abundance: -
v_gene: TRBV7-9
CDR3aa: CASSLDPGGNDGYTF
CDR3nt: TGTGCCAGCAGCTTGGACCCGGGGGGCAATGATGGCTACACCTTC

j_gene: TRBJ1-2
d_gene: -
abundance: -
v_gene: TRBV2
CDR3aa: CASSDDRPNYGYTF
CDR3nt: TGTGCCAGCAGTGATGACAGGCCTAACTATGGCTACACCTTC

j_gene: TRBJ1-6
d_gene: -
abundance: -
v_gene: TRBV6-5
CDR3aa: CASSYDSYNSPLHF
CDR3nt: TGTGCCAGCAGTTACGACAGCTATAATTCACCCCTCCACTTT

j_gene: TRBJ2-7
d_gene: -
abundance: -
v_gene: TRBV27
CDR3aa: CASSDFGQRNEQYF
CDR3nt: TGTGCCAGCAGCGACTTTGGCCAAAGGAACGAGCAGTACTTC

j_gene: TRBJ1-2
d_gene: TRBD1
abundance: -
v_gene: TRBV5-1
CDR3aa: CASSPDRGDGYTF
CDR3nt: TGCGCCAGCAGCCCCGACAGGGGCGATGGCTACACCTTC

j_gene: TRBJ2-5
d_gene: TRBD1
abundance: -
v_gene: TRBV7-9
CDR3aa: CASSWGLQGNGETQYF
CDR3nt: TGTGCCAGCAGCTGGGGGCTACAGGGGAACGGAGAGACCCAGTACTTC

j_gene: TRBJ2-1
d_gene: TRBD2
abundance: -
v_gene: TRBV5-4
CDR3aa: CASSLGLAGGDYNEQFF
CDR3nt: TGTGCCAGCAGCTTGGGACTAGCGGGAGGGGATTACAATGAGCAGTTCTTC

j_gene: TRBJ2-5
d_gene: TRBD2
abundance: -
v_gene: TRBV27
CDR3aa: CASSLSAGGGLETQYF
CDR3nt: TGTGCCAGCAGTCTCTCAGCGGGAGGGGGGTTAGAGACCCAGTACTTC

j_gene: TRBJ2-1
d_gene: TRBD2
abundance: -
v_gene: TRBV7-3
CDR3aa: CASSRYGTSDDEQFF
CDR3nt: TGTGCCAGCAGCCGGTACGGGACTAGCGACGATGAGCAGTTCTTC

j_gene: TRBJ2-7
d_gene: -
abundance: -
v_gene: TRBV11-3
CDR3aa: CASSLGGGANEQYF
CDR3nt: TGTGCCAGCAGCTTAGGCGGAGGGGCCAACGAGCAGTACTTC

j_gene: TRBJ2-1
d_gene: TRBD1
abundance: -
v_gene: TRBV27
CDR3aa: CASSSGQGSFEQFF
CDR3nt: TGTGCCAGCAGTTCGGGACAGGGGAGTTTTGAGCAGTTCTTC

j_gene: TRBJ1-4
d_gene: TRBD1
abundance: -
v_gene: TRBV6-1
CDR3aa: CASSGGTGTGNEKLFF
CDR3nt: TGTGCCAGCAGTGGGGGGACCGGGACAGGGAATGAAAAACTGTTTTTT